The 5 T cell receptor beta chains listed next were all sequenced from one sample in a study of cytomegalovirus exposure and HLA in healthy donors. Amplification used 60 Vbeta primers and 13 Jbeta primers. Measured with immunoSEQ multiplex PCR; TCRdb has only the in-frame clones, and not every one. The sample includes about 160,000 clones, over 65% seen only once; the top ten take about 13%. Material: PBMCs. These receptors were collected from a man aged 35-49 years in good health and CMV-seropositive.

This clone was picked up a small number of times. The chain joins TRBV7-9 to TRBJ2-3, with 7 bases identical to TRBD1. With V trimmed by 0 bases and J by 1 base, 1 base remained unmatched. Germline CDR1 and CDR2: SEHNR and FQNEAQ (reference sequence). The CDR3 has 15 amino acids. The CDR3 bases are TGTGCCAGCAGCTTAGCCGGACAGGGCACAGATACGCAGTATTTT. It is translated as CASSLAGQGTDTQYF.

This clone was seen only once. The V and J genes are TRBV10-3 and TRBJ2-3; D remains ambiguous. The CDR3 consists of 13 residues. Germline V gene data show CDR1 as ENHRY and CDR2 as SYGVKD. The germline V and J ends were trimmed by 4 bases and 6 bases, with 11 bases remaining between them. CDR3 loop: CAISVSPPDTQYF. The CDR3 DNA reads TGTGCCATCAGTGTATCCCCTCCCGATACGCAGTATTTT.

The chain employs TRBV6-4 and TRBJ2-3, with 7 bases fitting TRBD2. CDR3 length equals 14 residues. With 4 bases clipped from V and 1 base from J, the junction kept 2 bases outside the gene matches. Germline CDR1 is MRHNA and CDR2 is SNTAGT. The CDR3 protein is CASSVAGGTDTQYF. The CDR3 DNA is TGTGCCAGCAGTGTTGCGGGAGGCACAGATACGCAGTATTTT.

This sequence joins TRBV19 and TRBJ1-2; 7 bases map to TRBD1. Germline CDR1 reads LNHDA; CDR2 reads SQIVND (reference sequence). V was clipped by 7 bases and J by 3 bases; unmatched bases: 8. CDR3 length: 14 residues. This CDR3 reads CASTSLDRDYGYTF. The CDR3 nucleotides are TGTGCCAGTACCTCTTTAGACAGGGACTATGGCTACACCTTC.

The chain carries TRBV21-1 and TRBJ2-5; the table's D gene call, TRBD2, was not cross checked with the DNA. TRBJ2-7 matches the DNA end more closely, so the J call is doubtful. TRBV21-1 is a pseudogene locus. The CDR3 length is 15 residues. The CDR3 is CASSLAGWVTYEQYF. The CDR3 DNA sequence: TGTGCCAGCAGCCTAGCGGGATGGGTGACCTACGAGCAGTACTTC.